A single sample gave rise to the 18 T cell receptor beta chains below, sequenced in a study of OX40 agonist ivuxolimab in advanced cancers. This table comes from immunoSEQ multiplex PCR, and its TCRdb copy is limited to in-frame clones, with some not included. The sample shows about 68,000 clones, around nine tenths of them seen only once. Sequenced material: CD4+ or CD8+ T cells sorted from blood, taken in a trial of the OX40 agonist ivuxolimab. The receptors stem from an adult with an advanced solid tumor such as melanoma, head and neck, liver or kidney cancer.

This rearrangement joins TRBV5-5 to TRBJ2-6, with TRBD1 as a possible D gene (6 bases). V shed 4 bases and J shed 0 bases, with 14 bases lying between them. This CDR3 region has 17 residues. The germline gives CDR1 SGHKS, CDR2 YYEKEE (reference sequence). In nucleotides, the CDR3 is TGTGCCAGCAGCCCACGACAGGTCCGCTCTGGGGCCAACGTCCTGACTTTC. It codes for CASSPRQVRSGANVLTF.

The chain couples TRBV5-5 to TRBJ2-2, with D tentatively TRBD2 (5 bases). The CDR3 spans 15 residues. The germline CDR1 and CDR2 sequences are SGHKS and YYEKEE (reference sequence). V was cut by 3 bases and J by 4 bases, with 13 bases left in between. The CDR3 reads CASSSLGASTGELFF. The CDR3 coding sequence is TGTGCCAGCAGCTCCCTGGGAGCGAGCACCGGGGAGCTGTTTTTT. Full variable domain (missing parts from reference TRBV5-5 and TRBJ2-2): DAGVTQSPTHLIKTRGQQVTLRCSPISGHKSVSWYQQVLGQGPQFIFQYYEKEERGRGNFPDRFSARQFPNYSSELNVNALLLGDSALYLCASSSLGASTGELFFGEGSRLTVL.

This chain joins TRBV11-3 and TRBJ1-1; no definite D call. V was clipped by 2 bases and J by 3 bases, with 7 bases between them. CDR3 length equals 13 residues. Germline CDR1 SGHNT, CDR2 YENEEA. CDR3 protein: CASSLLWDTEAFF. DNA of the CDR3: TGTGCCAGCAGCTTATTATGGGACACTGAAGCTTTCTTT. The full variable domain, with the rest looked up from reference TRBV11-3 and TRBJ1-1, is EAGVVQSPRYKIIEKKQPVAFWCNPISGHNTLYWYLQNLGQGPELLIRYENEEAVDDSQLPKDRFSAERLKGVDSTLKIQPAELGDSAVYLCASSLLWDTEAFFGQGTRLTVV.

This clone showed up just a few times. CDR3 sequence (DNA): TGCAGTGCTAGAGATCAGGGCAGGGCCACCTTC. This gives the protein CSARDQGRATF. The rearrangement links TRBV20-1 to TRBJ1-2; TRBD1 is a possible D gene (5 bases). This CDR3 has 11 amino acids. Germline CDR1 is DFQATT and CDR2 is SNEGSKA (reference sequence). V was shortened by 0 bases and J by 13 bases, with 12 bases between the two germline ends.

About this clone: The sample contains more than one DNA sequence encoding this CDR3. The V call is TRBV7-3, the J call TRBJ2-5; D may be TRBD2 (5 bases). The CDR3 consists of 13 residues. The V end lost 3 bases, the J end lost 2 bases, and 7 bases lay between the germline ends. Per germline, CDR1 SGHTA and CDR2 FQGTGA. Here the CDR3 reads CASSFSGQETQYF. In nucleotides, the CDR3 is TGTGCCAGCAGCTTTTCGGGGCAAGAGACCCAGTACTTC.

The V gene is TRBV9, the J gene TRBJ2-2; D might be TRBD1 (5 bases). Trimming removed 0 bases from V and 6 bases from J, with 12 bases in between. The CDR3 totals 15 residues. CDR1 and CDR2 (germline): SGDLS, YYNGEE. The CDR3 region has the DNA TGTGCCAGCAGCGTAGGGGGCGCGGCGTCCGGGGAGCTGTTTTTT. This codes for CASSVGGAASGELFF.

J is TRBJ1-5 and V is TRBV6-5, with no clear D. V was pared by 6 bases and J by 7 bases, with 10 bases between. Germline V gives CDR1 MNHEY, CDR2 SVGAGI. This CDR3 is built from 12 residues. The CDR3 is CASSYTVQPQHF. Here the CDR3 DNA reads TGTGCCAGCAGCTACACGGTCCAGCCCCAGCATTTT.

The V and J genes are TRBV7-8 and TRBJ1-2; possible D gene TRBD1, 5 bases. This CDR3 spans 14 amino acids. Per the germline V gene, CDR1 is SGHVS and CDR2 is FQNEAQ. Trimming pared 1 base from V and 8 bases from J, leaving 14 bases between. This CDR3 reads CASSLGDRDRGYTF. The DNA for the CDR3 is TGTGCCAGCAGCTTAGGAGACAGAGATCGAGGCTACACCTTC.

The V call is TRBV2, the J call TRBJ1-2; a possible D gene is TRBD1 (6 bases). This CDR3 is 13 amino acids long. The ends were cut back, 5 bases at V and 8 bases at J, with 15 bases in the middle. Per germline, CDR1 SNHLY and CDR2 FYNNEI. CDR3 protein: CASSSPDSGGYTF. DNA of the CDR3: TGTGCCAGCAGTTCTCCGGACAGTGGAGGCTACACCTTC.

The chain uses TRBV7-2 and TRBJ2-3; 13 bases line up with TRBD2. The germline V gene encodes CDR1 SGHTA and CDR2 FQGNSA. This CDR3 comprises 17 residues. After removal of 5 bases from V and 2 bases from J, the junction contained 7 bases not matched to a gene. DNA of the CDR3: TGTGCCAGCAGCCCACAAGGGACTAGCGGGACCACAGATACGCAGTATTTT. Its protein product is CASSPQGTSGTTDTQYF.

Only one count was recorded for this clone. The chain couples TRBV7-8 to TRBJ2-2, with 7 bases fitting TRBD1. Germline loops: CDR1 SGHVS, CDR2 FQNEAQ. The ends lost 5 bases at V and 6 bases at J; junction bases unmatched: 9. This CDR3 spans 15 amino acids. As DNA, the CDR3 is TGTGCCAGCAGCCACGGACAGGTTCTGGCCGGGGAGCTGTTTTTT. This gives the protein CASSHGQVLAGELFF.

This sequence joins TRBV7-6 and TRBJ2-2; D may be TRBD1 (6 bases). Germline CDR1 reads SGHVS; CDR2 reads FNYEAQ. There are 12 residues in the CDR3. The V and J ends lost 5 bases and 11 bases respectively, with 12 bases between them. CDR3 DNA: TGTGCCAGCAGCGAAACCAGGGGAGAGCTGTTTTTT. Translation: CASSETRGELFF.

The chain uses TRBV6-1 and TRBJ1-5; no firm D call. CDR3 size: 12 residues. V dropped 6 bases and J dropped 7 bases, with 10 bases sitting between them. Germline V gene data show CDR1 as MNHNS and CDR2 as SASEGT. CDR3 sequence (DNA): TGTGCCAGCAGGGGCATAGGCCAGCCCCAGCATTTT. It is translated as CASRGIGQPQHF.

This chain links TRBV9 with TRBJ2-7; D is unclear. The CDR3 covers 14 residues. V lost 4 bases and J lost 0, with 11 bases in between. Germline loops: CDR1 SGDLS, CDR2 YYNGEE. CDR3 nucleotides: TGTGCCAGCAGCCCTCTCCTTAGCTCCTACGAGCAGTACTTC. Translating it yields CASSPLLSSYEQYF.

This rearrangement joins TRBV11-2 to TRBJ2-1; D may be TRBD2 (6 bases). The CDR3 consists of 15 residues. Trimming took 5 bases from V and 7 from J, leaving 18 bases between them. Germline V lookup: CDR1 SGHAT, CDR2 FQNNGV. The CDR3: CASSPFLRESNEQFF. CDR3 DNA: TGTGCCAGCAGCCCATTTTTGCGGGAATCGAATGAGCAGTTCTTC.

This rearrangement joins TRBV9 to TRBJ2-2; 13 bases match TRBD2. Germline values: CDR1 SGDLS, CDR2 YYNGEE. The CDR3 is made up of 16 amino acids. The J segment lost 3 bases and the V segment lost 4 bases, leaving 3 bases of the junction unmatched. The CDR3 DNA reads as TGTGCCAGCAGCAGAGGACTAGCGGGAGACACCGGGGAGCTGTTTTTT. Translating it yields CASSRGLAGDTGELFF.

This chain uses TRBV10-3 with TRBJ1-5, with a tentative D call TRBD1 (6 bases). CDR3 length: 18 amino acids. Germline assignment: CDR1 ENHRY and CDR2 SYGVKD. Deletions cut 0 bases from V and 6 bases from J, with 21 bases between. The CDR3 here is CAISESRGAILSRQPQHF. The CDR3, as DNA: TGTGCCATCAGTGAGTCTAGGGGGGCTATCCTCTCGCGTCAGCCCCAGCATTTT.

V usage is TRBV6-5 and J usage is TRBJ1-3; perhaps TRBD1 as D (6 bases). From germline, CDR1 is MNHEY and CDR2 SVGAGI. Trimming shortened V by 6 bases and J by 0 bases, and 12 bases separated the two germline ends. The CDR3 length is 15 residues. The CDR3 DNA sequence: TGTGCCAGCAGACCAGGGACAAACTCTGGAAACACCATATATTTT. Its protein product is CASRPGTNSGNTIYF.